What follows are 4 T cell receptor beta chains derived from one specimen sequenced in a study of regulatory T cells in long-lasting Graves disease. Assembly of TCR beta libraries relied on iRepertoire HTBI primers together with Arm-PCR of CDR3 regions. Each CDR3 protein is one row after TCRdb ran MiXCR on the multiplex PCR reads. Altogether about 220,000 distinct CDR3 sequences are present, roughly 19% being singletons, with the ten largest covering about 12%. Time point described: newly diagnosed GD, antithyroid drugs for less than 3 months. PBMC-extracted RNA yielded the TCR library. Another study also made use of these data, one on T cells in Graves' hyperthyroidism and ophthalmopathy.

Sequenced here: peripheral blood mononuclear cells (PBMCs), sampled at new diagnosis, from a patient treated with antithyroid drugs. Receptors originate from a woman in her twenties or thirties with Graves disease.

This clonotype has ten or more counts. J is TRBJ1-5 and V is TRBV20-1, with a possible D match to TRBD1 (6 bases). The length of the CDR3 is 16 residues. V was clipped by 3 bases and J by 7 bases, with 22 bases between them. From germline, CDR1 is DFQATT and CDR2 SNEGSKA (reference sequence). CDR3 loop: CSASAQGRVGQQPQHF. CDR3 in DNA: TGCAGTGCTAGCGCCCAGGGGAGGGTAGGGCAACAGCCCCAGCATTTT.

This sequence joins TRBV28 and TRBJ2-1; TRBD1 agrees at 9 bases. CDR3 length: 16 amino acids. The germline gives CDR1 MDHEN, CDR2 SYDVKM. Trimming cost V 3 bases and J 6 bases; bases outside gene matches: 9. Here the CDR3 reads CASSFFKGQGRNEQFF. For the CDR3, the DNA is TGTGCCAGCAGTTTTTTTAAGGGACAGGGACGCAATGAGCAGTTCTTC.

This clonotype was observed at least ten times. The rearrangement links TRBV12-3 or TRBV12-4 to TRBJ2-3; D is undetermined. V was pared by 1 base and J by 6 bases, with 8 bases between. This CDR3 region has 13 residues. The CDR3 DNA sequence: TGTGCCAGCAGTTTAGGGTGGGGTGATACGCAGTATTTT. It encodes CASSLGWGDTQYF.

This clonotype was counted between two and nine times. The chain has TRBV19 and TRBJ2-4, with D possibly TRBD2 on 5 matching bases. Germline V gene lookup returns CDR1 LNHDA and CDR2 SQIVND (reference sequence). The V end was cut by 1 base, the J end by 7 bases, with 11 bases between. This CDR3 spans 14 amino acids. CDR3 in DNA: TGTGCCAGTAGTATAGGAGGGTTTGGGAACATTCAGTACTTC. This translates into CASSIGGFGNIQYF. Together with reference TRBV19 and TRBJ2-4, the CDR3 gives the full variable domain: DGGITQSPKYLFRKEGQNVTLSCEQNLNHDAMYWYRQDPGQGLRLIYYSQIVNDFQKGDIAEGYSVSREKKESFPLTVTSAQKNPTAFYLCASSIGGFGNIQYFGAGTRLSVL.